At least ten counts were recorded for the clone carrying this T cell receptor (beta chain). Its specificity is not known. The data were taken from a study of T cell repertoires in cytomegalovirus infection. About the study: It was the public TCR beta signatures that indicated both CMV infection and matching HLA type.

The ends lost 5 bases at V and 5 bases at J; junction bases unmatched: 7. The CDR3 runs 15 residues. The V gene's germline CDR1 is SEHNR and CDR2 FQNEAQ (reference sequence). From the reads, TCRdb called clonotypes with MiXCR, one entry per CDR3 protein. The sample includes a few hundred thousand distinct CDR3 sequences, 22% of them seen just once. Study observations and caveats: Summed frequency of shared TCR beta families picked out CMV carriers who also had the relevant HLA.

The chain carries TRBV7-9 and TRBJ2-1, with 9 bases aligning to TRBD2. Sequenced sample: CD8+ T cells from PBMCs. The TCR comes from a human donor in good health (CMV status not recorded). Some clones in this sample may be carry-over from other donors' samples. The CDR3 coding sequence is TGTGCCAGCAGCCCAAGCCGACTAGCGGACAATGAGCAGTTCTTC. Its translation is CASSPSRLADNEQFF.